The present entry profiles one T cell receptor (beta chain) with its context. This sample was included in a study of OX40 agonist ivuxolimab in advanced cancers. The protocol was immunoSEQ multiplex PCR, while the TCRdb copy is restricted to in-frame clones and leaves out a portion. The sample has tens of thousands of clones, over 65% seen once. The sequencing used CD4+ or CD8+ T cells sorted from blood, collected in a trial of the OX40 agonist ivuxolimab. This receptor was identified in an adult with an advanced solid tumor such as melanoma, head and neck, liver or kidney cancer.

The CDR3, as DNA: TGTGCCAGCAGCTTAACGTCTGACAGCCAAGAGACCCAGTACTTC. It translates to CASSLTSDSQETQYF. V and J are TRBV7-3 and TRBJ2-5; D perhaps matches TRBD1 (5 bases). Trimming took 0 bases from V and 1 from J, leaving 9 bases between them. Germline loops: CDR1 SGHTA, CDR2 FQGTGA. The CDR3 contains 15 residues.